This T cell receptor beta chain is drawn from a study of CD8+ T cells in alopecia areata. Study-level information: Treated patients were given oral tofacitinib, which was dosed at 5 to 10 mg twice daily. Notes on the study in general: Lesional tissue from the scalp (especially in alopecia totalis/universalis) showed higher clonality than normal scalp.

The germline gives CDR1 SQVTM, CDR2 ANQGSEA. The CDR3 runs to 12 residues. V was clipped by 4 bases and J by 4 bases; unmatched bases: 4. Collected material from alopecia areata patients comprised lesional scalp punch biopsies and peripheral blood. RNA, once extracted, was reverse transcribed into cDNA for use as the sequencing template. The protocol was immunoSEQ multiplex PCR, while the TCRdb copy is restricted to in-frame clones and leaves out a portion. The sample has roughly 59,000 clones; 45% to 55% are singletons. Of note for this clone: Its antigen is undetermined.

This receptor was obtained from a human donor with alopecia areata. This chain uses TRBV29-1 with TRBJ2-7; TRBD1 aligns across 7 bases. This specimen was CD8+ T cells sorted from blood, taken at week 0. The CDR3 region has the DNA TGCAGCGTTGGGGACAGAGAGTACGAGCAGTACTTC. Its protein product is CSVGDREYEQYF.